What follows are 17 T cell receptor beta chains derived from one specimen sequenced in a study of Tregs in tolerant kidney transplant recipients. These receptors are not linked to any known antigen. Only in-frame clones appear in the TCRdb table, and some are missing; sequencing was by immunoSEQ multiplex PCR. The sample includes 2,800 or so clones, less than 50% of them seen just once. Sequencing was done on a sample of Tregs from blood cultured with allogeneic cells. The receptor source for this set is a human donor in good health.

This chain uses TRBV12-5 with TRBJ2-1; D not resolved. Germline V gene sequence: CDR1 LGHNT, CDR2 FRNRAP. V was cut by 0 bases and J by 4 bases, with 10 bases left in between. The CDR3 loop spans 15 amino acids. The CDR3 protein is CASGLVLGSYNEQFF. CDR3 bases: TGTGCTAGTGGTTTGGTACTGGGGTCGTACAATGAGCAGTTCTTC.

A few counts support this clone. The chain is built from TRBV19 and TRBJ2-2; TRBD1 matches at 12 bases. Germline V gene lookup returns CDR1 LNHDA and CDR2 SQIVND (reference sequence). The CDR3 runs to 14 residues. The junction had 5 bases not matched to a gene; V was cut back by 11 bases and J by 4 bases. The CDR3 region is CAGGTGGFTGELFF. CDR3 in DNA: TGTGCCGGGGGGACAGGGGGCTTCACCGGGGAGCTGTTTTTT.

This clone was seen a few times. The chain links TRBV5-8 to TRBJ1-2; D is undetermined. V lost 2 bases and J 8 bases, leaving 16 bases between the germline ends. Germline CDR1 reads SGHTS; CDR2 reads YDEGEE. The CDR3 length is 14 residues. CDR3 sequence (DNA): TGTGCCAGCAGCTTCCTAGGAGCTCCCGGGGGCTACACCTTC. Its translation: CASSFLGAPGGYTF.

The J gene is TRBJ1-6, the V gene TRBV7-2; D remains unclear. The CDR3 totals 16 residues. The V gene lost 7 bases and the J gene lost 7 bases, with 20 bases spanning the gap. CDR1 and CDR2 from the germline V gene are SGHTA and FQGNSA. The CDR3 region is CASTPQSGRQNSPLHF. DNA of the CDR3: TGTGCCAGCACCCCCCAAAGTGGTCGGCAAAATTCACCCCTCCACTTT.

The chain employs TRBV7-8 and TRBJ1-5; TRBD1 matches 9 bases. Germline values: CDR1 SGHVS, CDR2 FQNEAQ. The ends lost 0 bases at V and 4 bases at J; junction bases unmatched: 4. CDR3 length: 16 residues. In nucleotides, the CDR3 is TGTGCCAGCAGCTTAGCGGGACAGGGATGGAATCAGCCCCAGCATTTT. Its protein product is CASSLAGQGWNQPQHF. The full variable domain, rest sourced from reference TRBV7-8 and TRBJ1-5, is GAGVSQSPRYKVAKRGQDVALRCDPISGHVSLFWYQQALGQGPEFLTYFQNEAQLDKSGLPSDRFFAERPEGSVSTLKIQRTQQEDSAVYLCASSLAGQGWNQPQHFGDGTRLSIL.

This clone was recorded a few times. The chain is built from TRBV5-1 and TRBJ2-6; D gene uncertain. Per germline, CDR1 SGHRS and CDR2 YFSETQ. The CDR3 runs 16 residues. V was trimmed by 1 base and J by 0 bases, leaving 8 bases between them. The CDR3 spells CASSLTQSSGANVLTF. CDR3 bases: TGCGCCAGCAGCTTGACCCAAAGCTCTGGGGCCAACGTCCTGACTTTC.

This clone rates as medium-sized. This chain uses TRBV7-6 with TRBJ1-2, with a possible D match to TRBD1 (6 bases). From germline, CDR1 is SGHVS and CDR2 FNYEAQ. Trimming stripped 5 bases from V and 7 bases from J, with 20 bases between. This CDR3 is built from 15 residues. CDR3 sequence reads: CASSSWGQGMRGYTF. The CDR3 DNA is TGTGCCAGCAGCAGTTGGGGACAAGGGATGCGTGGCTACACCTTC.

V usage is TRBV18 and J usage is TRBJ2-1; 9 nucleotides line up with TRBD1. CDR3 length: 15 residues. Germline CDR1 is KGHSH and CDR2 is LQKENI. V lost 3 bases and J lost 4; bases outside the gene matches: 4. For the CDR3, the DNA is TGTGCCAGCTCACCCGGGACAGGGTCGTACAATGAGCAGTTCTTC. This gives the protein CASSPGTGSYNEQFF.

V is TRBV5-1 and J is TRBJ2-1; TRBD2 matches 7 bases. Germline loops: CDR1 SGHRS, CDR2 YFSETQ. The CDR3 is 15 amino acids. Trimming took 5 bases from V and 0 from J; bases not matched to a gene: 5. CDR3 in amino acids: CASRSAGVSYNEQFF. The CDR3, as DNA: TGCGCCAGCAGATCCGCGGGAGTCTCCTACAATGAGCAGTTCTTC.

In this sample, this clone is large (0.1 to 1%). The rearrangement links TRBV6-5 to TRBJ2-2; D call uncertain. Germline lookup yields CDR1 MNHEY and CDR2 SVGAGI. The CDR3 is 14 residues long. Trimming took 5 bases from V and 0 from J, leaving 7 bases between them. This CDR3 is CASSRTPNTGELFF. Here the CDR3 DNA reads TGTGCCAGCAGTAGGACGCCGAACACCGGGGAGCTGTTTTTT.

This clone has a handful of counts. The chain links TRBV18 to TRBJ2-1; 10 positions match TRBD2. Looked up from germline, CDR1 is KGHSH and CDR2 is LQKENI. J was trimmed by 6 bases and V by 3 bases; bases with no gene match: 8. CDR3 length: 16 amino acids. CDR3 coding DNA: TGTGCCAGCTCACCCAGTTTAGCGGGAGGCGGCAATGAGCAGTTCTTC. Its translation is CASSPSLAGGGNEQFF.

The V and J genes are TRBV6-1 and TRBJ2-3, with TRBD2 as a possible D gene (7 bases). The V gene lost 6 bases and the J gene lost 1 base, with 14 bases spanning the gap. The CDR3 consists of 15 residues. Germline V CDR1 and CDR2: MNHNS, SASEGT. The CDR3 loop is CASRRWGGRTDTQYF. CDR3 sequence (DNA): TGTGCCAGCAGGAGATGGGGGGGCCGCACAGATACGCAGTATTTT.

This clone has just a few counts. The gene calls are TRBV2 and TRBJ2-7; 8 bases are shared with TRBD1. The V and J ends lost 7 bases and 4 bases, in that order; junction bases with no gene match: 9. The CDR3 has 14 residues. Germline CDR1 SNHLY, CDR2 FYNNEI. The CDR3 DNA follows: TGTGCCAGCAACGGACAGGGACGGAATTACGAGCAGTACTTC. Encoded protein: CASNGQGRNYEQYF.

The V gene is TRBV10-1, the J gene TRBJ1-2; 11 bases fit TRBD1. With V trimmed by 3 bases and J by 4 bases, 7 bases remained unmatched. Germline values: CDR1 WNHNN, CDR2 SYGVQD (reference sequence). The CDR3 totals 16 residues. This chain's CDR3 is CASSDRRTGGFYGYTF. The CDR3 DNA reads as TGCGCCAGCAGTGATCGGCGGACAGGGGGCTTCTATGGCTACACCTTC.

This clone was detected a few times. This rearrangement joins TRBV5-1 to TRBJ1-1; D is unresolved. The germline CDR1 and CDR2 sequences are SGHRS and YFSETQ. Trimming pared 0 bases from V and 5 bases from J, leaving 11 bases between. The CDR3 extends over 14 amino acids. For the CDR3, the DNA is TGCGCCAGCAGCTTGGCCAACGGACCTACTGAAGCTTTCTTT. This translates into CASSLANGPTEAFF.

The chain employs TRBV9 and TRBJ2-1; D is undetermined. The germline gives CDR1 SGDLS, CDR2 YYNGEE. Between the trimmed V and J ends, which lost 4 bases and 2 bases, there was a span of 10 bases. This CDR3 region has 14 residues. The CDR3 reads CASSPLLTYNEQFF. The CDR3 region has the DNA TGTGCCAGCAGCCCTCTGCTGACCTACAATGAGCAGTTCTTC.

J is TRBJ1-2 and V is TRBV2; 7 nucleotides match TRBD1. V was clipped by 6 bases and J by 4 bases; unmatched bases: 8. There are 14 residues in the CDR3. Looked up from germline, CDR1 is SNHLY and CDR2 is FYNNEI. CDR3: CASRVRGIGYGYTF. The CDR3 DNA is TGTGCCAGCAGGGTCAGGGGGATCGGCTATGGCTACACCTTC.